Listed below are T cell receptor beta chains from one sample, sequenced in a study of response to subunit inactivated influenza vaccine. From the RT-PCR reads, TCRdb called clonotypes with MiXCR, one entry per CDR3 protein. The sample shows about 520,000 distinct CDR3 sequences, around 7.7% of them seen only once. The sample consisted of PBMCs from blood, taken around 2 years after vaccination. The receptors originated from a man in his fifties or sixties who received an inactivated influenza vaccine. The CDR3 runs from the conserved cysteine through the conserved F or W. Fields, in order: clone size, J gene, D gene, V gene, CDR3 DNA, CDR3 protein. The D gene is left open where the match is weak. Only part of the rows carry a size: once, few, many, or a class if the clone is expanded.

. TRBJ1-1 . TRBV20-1 TGCAGTGCTAGAGATAGGGAGGGGTTCACTGAAGCTTTCTTT CSARDREGFTEAFF
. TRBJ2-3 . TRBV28 TGTGCCAGCGATTCTAGCACAGATACGCAGTATTTT CASDSSTDTQYF
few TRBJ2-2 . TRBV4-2 TGTGCCAGCAGCCAAGCGGGAGACAGGGTCACCGGGGAGCTGTTTTTT CASSQAGDRVTGELFF
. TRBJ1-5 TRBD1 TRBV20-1 TGCAGTGCTTGGGACAGGGGGCGCGGTGGCAATCAGCCCCAGCATTTT CSAWDRGRGGNQPQHF
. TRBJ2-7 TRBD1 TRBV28 TGTGCCAGCAGAACACAGGGGGCTGCCTACGAGCAGTACTTC CASRTQGAAYEQYF
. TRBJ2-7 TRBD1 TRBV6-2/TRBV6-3 TGTGCCAGCAGTTACTCTGACAGGGCCTACGAGCAGTACTTC CASSYSDRAYEQYF
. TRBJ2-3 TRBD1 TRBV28 TGTGCCAGCAGTCGGGTCCCGGGACAGGGGGCGTCAGATACGCAGTATTTT CASSRVPGQGASDTQYF
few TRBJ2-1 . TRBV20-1 TGCAGTGCAGAAGCCATCTCCTTACGGAATGAGCAGTTCTTC CSAEAISLRNEQFF
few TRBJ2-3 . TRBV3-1 TGTGCCAGCAGCCACCACGGCACAGATACGCAGTATTTT CASSHHGTDTQYF
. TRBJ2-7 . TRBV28 TGTGCCAGTTTCTCCTTTTATGGGGCGGGCGAGCAGTACTTC CASFSFYGAGEQYF
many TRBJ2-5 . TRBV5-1 TGCGCCAGCCGCGGGGCAGAAGAGACCCAGTACTTC CASRGAEETQYF
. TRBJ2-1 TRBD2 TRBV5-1 TGCGCCAGCAGCGGCCTAGCGGGGGCACACAATGAGCAGTTCTTC CASSGLAGAHNEQFF
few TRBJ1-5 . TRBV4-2 TGTGCCAGCAGCCAAGCTCGGGGCGCCGGGGGCAATCAGCCCCAGCATTTT CASSQARGAGGNQPQHF
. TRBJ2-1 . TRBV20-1 TGCAGTGCTAGTAGAGGGGAGTATCGCAATGAGCAGTTCTTC CSASRGEYRNEQFF
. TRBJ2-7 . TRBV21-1 TGTGCCAGCAGCAATTCGAGGAAACCTAGCCGATGGTACGAGCAGTACTTC CASSNSRKPSRWYEQYF
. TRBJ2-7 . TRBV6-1 TGTGCCAGCAGGGATGGCAGGGGGAGGGATTTCTCCTACGAGCAGTACTTC CASRDGRGRDFSYEQYF
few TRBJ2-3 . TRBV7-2 TGTGCCAGCAGATCCACCCCGTACCAGACCAAAGATACGCAGTATTTT CASRSTPYQTKDTQYF
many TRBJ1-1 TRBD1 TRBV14 TGTGCCAGCACCTTGGGACAGGCCACTGAAGCTTTCTTT CASTLGQATEAFF
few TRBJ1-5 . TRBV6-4 TGTGCCAGCAGTGACCCAGGCCATAGCAATCAGCCCCAGCATTTT CASSDPGHSNQPQHF
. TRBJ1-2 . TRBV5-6 TGTGCCAGCAGCTTCGGTAGGGCGCGGGGATCCTATGGCTACACCTTC CASSFGRARGSYGYTF
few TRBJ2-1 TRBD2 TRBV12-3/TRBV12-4 TGTGCCAGCAGTTTAGGACTAGCGGGAGGATTAGGCTCCTACAATGAGCAGTTCTTC CASSLGLAGGLGSYNEQFF
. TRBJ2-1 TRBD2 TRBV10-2 TGCGCCAGCGCAGGACTAGCGGGGGAGTCGCAGTTCTTC CASAGLAGESQFF
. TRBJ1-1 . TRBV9 TGTGCCAGCAGCCTTGGACAATATTACACTGAAGCTTTCTTT CASSLGQYYTEAFF
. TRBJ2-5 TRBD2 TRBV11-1 TGTGCCAGCAGACTCAGGGGAGGGACTAGCGGGGGCGAGGAGACCCAGTACTTC CASRLRGGTSGGEETQYF
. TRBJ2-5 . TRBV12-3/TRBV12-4 TGTGCCAGCAGTTTAGCGACCGTGAAGTGGGAGACCCAGTACTTC CASSLATVKWETQYF
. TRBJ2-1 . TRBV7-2 TGTGCCAGCAGCTTAAAACCAGGGAAGAGTGAGCAGTTCTTC CASSLKPGKSEQFF
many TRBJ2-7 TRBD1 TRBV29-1 TGCAGCGTTGTTCCTTTGACAGGGCCCTACGAGCAGTACTTC CSVVPLTGPYEQYF
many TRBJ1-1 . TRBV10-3 TGTGCCATCAGTGATAGGGTAATGAACACTGAAGCTTTCTTT CAISDRVMNTEAFF